Listed below are T cell receptor beta chains from one sample, sequenced in a study of T cell changes during pregnancy in multiple sclerosis. Method: immunoSEQ multiplex PCR; TCRdb's copy keeps in-frame clones and lacks some. The sample has about 75,000 clones, about 94% seen once; the top ten hold less than 0.15%. Specimen: CD4+ T cells from peripheral blood mononuclear cells, collected after pregnancy. The source of these receptors is a female donor with multiple sclerosis, enrolled in a pregnancy study. CDR3s include the opening cysteine and the closing phenylalanine or tryptophan. The order of the fields is J gene, V gene, D gene, clone size, CDR3 length, CDR3 protein, CDR3 DNA. D genes are given only for firm matches. Only part of the rows carry a size: once, few, many, or a class if the clone is expanded.

TRBJ1-2,TRBV27,TRBD1,NA,14,CASAGTGTNYGYTF,TGTGCCAGCGCCGGGACAGGTACTAACTATGGCTACACCTTC
TRBJ1-4,TRBV28,TRBD1,NA,14,CASRGTGKDEKLFF,TGTGCCAGCAGGGGGACAGGGAAAGATGAAAAACTGTTTTTT
TRBJ2-3,TRBV9,TRBD2,NA,16,CASSVGLAGGSDTQYF,TGTGCCAGCAGCGTAGGACTAGCGGGAGGGTCAGATACGCAGTATTTT
TRBJ2-5,TRBV2,TRBD1,NA,17,CASSSPRGQADRSAQYF,TGTGCCAGCAGCTCACCGAGGGGACAGGCCGATCGGTCGGCCCAGTACTTC
TRBJ1-3,TRBV28,NA,NA,15,CASSFGTGSGNTIYF,TGTGCCAGCAGTTTTGGTACAGGCTCTGGAAACACCATATATTTT
TRBJ2-1,TRBV2,NA,NA,16,CASLPVAGHASDEQFF,TGTGCCAGCTTACCGGTCGCCGGCCACGCAAGCGATGAGCAGTTCTTC
TRBJ1-2,TRBV5-8,TRBD1,NA,11,CASSLGGGYTF,TGTGCCAGCAGCTTAGGGGGCGGCTACACCTTC
TRBJ2-7,TRBV5-6,NA,NA,13,CASSLAGVPGEYF,TGTGCCAGCAGCTTGGCCGGAGTTCCGGGGGAGTACTTC
TRBJ2-7,TRBV4-2,NA,NA,14,CASSQDGTSYEQYF,TGTGCCAGCAGCCAAGATGGGACTTCGTACGAGCAGTACTTC
TRBJ1-5,TRBV27,TRBD1,NA,15,CASSILGTANQPQHF,TGTGCCAGCAGTATCCTAGGGACAGCAAATCAGCCCCAGCATTTT
TRBJ2-7,TRBV7-2,NA,NA,18,CASSLAGLAPLESYEQYF,TGTGCCAGCAGCTTAGCGGGGCTAGCGCCCTTGGAGTCCTACGAGCAGTACTTC
TRBJ2-3,TRBV6-5,TRBD1,NA,14,CASKDRVNTDTQYF,TGTGCCAGCAAAGACAGGGTCAACACAGATACGCAGTATTTT
TRBJ2-7,TRBV27,TRBD2,NA,14,CASRLLAGEGEQYF,TGTGCCAGCAGACTACTAGCGGGAGAGGGCGAGCAGTACTTC
TRBJ2-1,TRBV14,TRBD2,NA,20,CASSPLSGGWLAGASNEQFF,TGTGCCAGCAGCCCGCTATCAGGGGGCTGGCTAGCGGGAGCTAGTAATGAGCAGTTCTTC
TRBJ2-7,TRBV27,NA,NA,13,CASSTRTVGEQYF,TGTGCCAGCAGTACACGGACAGTGGGGGAGCAGTACTTC
TRBJ1-5,TRBV27,NA,once,13,CASSSSRNQPQHF,TGTGCCAGCAGTTCCTCGCGAAATCAGCCCCAGCATTTT
TRBJ2-7,TRBV28,TRBD2,NA,14,CASSSTGGFDEQYF,TGTGCCAGCAGTTCAACGGGAGGATTTGACGAGCAGTACTTC
TRBJ2-1,TRBV5-1,NA,NA,12,CASSFAGREQFF,TGCGCCAGCAGCTTCGCAGGGAGGGAGCAGTTCTTC
TRBJ2-2,TRBV5-1,TRBD1,NA,13,CASSPQGTGELFF,TGCGCCAGCAGCCCACAGGGGACCGGGGAGCTGTTTTTT
TRBJ2-5,TRBV2,TRBD2,once,15,CASSERGLVTETQYF,TGTGCCAGCAGTGAAAGGGGACTAGTGACGGAGACCCAGTACTTC
TRBJ2-7,TRBV15,TRBD1,NA,16,CATSKAQGAEPYEQYF,TGTGCCACCAGCAAAGCCCAGGGGGCCGAACCCTACGAGCAGTACTTC
TRBJ2-5,TRBV30,NA,NA,12,CAWSVQGGTQYF,TGTGCCTGGAGTGTACAAGGGGGGACCCAGTACTTC
TRBJ2-3,TRBV6-5,TRBD2,NA,15,CASSRLAFSTDTQYF,TGTGCCAGCAGTAGACTAGCGTTTAGCACAGATACGCAGTATTTT
TRBJ2-1,TRBV28,NA,NA,16,CASSLWEGVGGNEQFF,TGTGCCAGCAGTTTATGGGAGGGAGTAGGTGGTAATGAGCAGTTCTTC
TRBJ1-1,TRBV5-1,NA,few,12,CASSSSNTEAFF,TGCGCCAGCAGCTCTTCGAACACTGAAGCTTTCTTT
TRBJ1-1,TRBV10-3,NA,NA,15,CAISEGGREGPEAFF,TGTGCCATCAGCGAGGGGGGCAGGGAGGGTCCTGAAGCTTTCTTT
TRBJ2-7,TRBV9,TRBD2,NA,14,CASSVGLAGYEQYF,TGTGCCAGCAGCGTAGGACTAGCGGGATACGAGCAGTACTTC
TRBJ2-1,TRBV5-6,TRBD2,NA,16,CASSLYLAGGYNEQFF,TGTGCCAGCAGCTTGTATTTAGCGGGCGGCTACAATGAGCAGTTCTTC
TRBJ2-3,TRBV18,TRBD2,NA,16,CASSRASGRGTDTQYF,TGTGCCAGCTCACGAGCTAGCGGGAGAGGCACAGATACGCAGTATTTT
TRBJ2-7,TRBV6-5,NA,NA,12,CASRRSSYEQYF,TGTGCCAGCCGACGGAGCTCCTACGAGCAGTACTTC
TRBJ1-2,TRBV28,NA,NA,15,CASRETGRTIYGYTF,TGTGCCAGCCGAGAAACAGGCAGGACCATCTATGGCTACACCTTC
TRBJ2-2,TRBV7-2,NA,NA,15,CASSQRTANTGELFF,TGTGCCAGCAGCCAAAGGACAGCGAACACCGGGGAGCTGTTTTTT
TRBJ2-5,TRBV11-3,TRBD1,NA,16,CASSPGYGQGFETQYF,TGTGCCAGCAGCCCCGGGTACGGACAGGGGTTTGAGACCCAGTACTTC
TRBJ1-1,TRBV19,TRBD1,NA,16,CASTPTGGKVDTEAFF,TGTGCCAGTACCCCGACAGGGGGCAAAGTGGACACTGAAGCTTTCTTT
TRBJ2-1,TRBV6-5,TRBD2,NA,15,CASRTTSGGPLEQFF,TGTGCCAGCAGGACAACTAGCGGAGGCCCTCTTGAGCAGTTCTTC
TRBJ2-3,TRBV5-1,NA,NA,17,CASSLPGGNPSTDTQYF,TGCGCCAGCAGCCTGCCGGGCGGGAACCCTAGCACAGATACGCAGTATTTT
TRBJ2-1,TRBV28,TRBD2,once,10,CASRDYEQFF,TGTGCCAGCCGGGACTACGAGCAGTTCTTC
TRBJ1-4,TRBV5-1,NA,NA,14,CASSLGGLNEKLFF,TGCGCCAGCAGCCTGGGGGGACTGAATGAAAAACTGTTTTTT
TRBJ2-5,TRBV6-5,TRBD1,once,11,CASRDRETQYF,TGTGCCAGCCGGGACAGGGAGACCCAGTACTTC
TRBJ2-7,TRBV19,TRBD1,NA,13,CASTGQGGGEQYF,TGTGCCAGCACTGGACAGGGCGGTGGCGAGCAGTACTTC
TRBJ1-4,TRBV9,NA,NA,15,CASSVGGGAAEKLFF,TGTGCCAGCAGCGTAGGAGGTGGGGCGGCCGAAAAACTGTTTTTT
TRBJ2-7,TRBV27,TRBD2,NA,15,CASRTLAGGPLEQYF,TGTGCCAGCCGTACCCTAGCGGGAGGGCCCCTCGAGCAGTACTTC
TRBJ1-5,TRBV2,NA,once,14,CASSEFSVYQPQHF,TGTGCCAGCAGTGAATTTTCGGTTTATCAGCCCCAGCATTTT